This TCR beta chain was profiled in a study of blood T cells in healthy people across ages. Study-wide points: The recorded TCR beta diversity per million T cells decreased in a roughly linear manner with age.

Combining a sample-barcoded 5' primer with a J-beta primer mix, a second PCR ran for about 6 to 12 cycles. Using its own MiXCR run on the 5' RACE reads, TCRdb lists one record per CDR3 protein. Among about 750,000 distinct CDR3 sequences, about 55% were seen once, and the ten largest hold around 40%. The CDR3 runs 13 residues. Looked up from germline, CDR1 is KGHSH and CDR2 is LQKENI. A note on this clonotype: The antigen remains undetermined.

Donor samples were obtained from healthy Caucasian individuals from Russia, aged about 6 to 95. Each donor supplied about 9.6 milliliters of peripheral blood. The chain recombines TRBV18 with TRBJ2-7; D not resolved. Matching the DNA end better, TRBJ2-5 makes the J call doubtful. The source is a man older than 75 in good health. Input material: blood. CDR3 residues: CASSLALWETQYF. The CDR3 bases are TGTGCCAGCTCACTCGCTCTCTGGGAGACCCAGTACTTC.